What follows is one TCR beta chain and its context. The clone's antigen remains unknown. One base away there is no much larger clone; base qualities are not given. The data stem from a study of T cells after posttransplantation cyclophosphamide (dated by TCRdb to the mid-2010s). About the investigation overall: Using TRB sequencing, the study followed how the T cell repertoire rebuilt after myeloablative bone marrow transplantation with posttransplantation cyclophosphamide given as GVHD prophylaxis. Antigen receptor sequencing was done on samples from some 34 PTCy-treated patients and from approximately 17 related bone marrow donors of those patients. Up to 3 additional blood samples from 2 to 5.2 years after transplant were also TRB-sequenced in 3 patients, as was pretransplant blood from several patients. Public TRB sequences were checked against a database of over 3,600 sequences associated with responses to pathogens, tumor antigens, self-antigens and alloantigens. Because TRA and TRB clonality were tightly correlated in 8 or 9 samples, subsequent TCR analyses were focused on TRB only. Blood from all 35 or so PTCy patients with 1-year posttransplant specimens was subjected to TRB sequencing. Paper-wide results and their limitations: Across over 40 patients, TRB clonality was highly associated with recipient CMV seropositivity and CMV reactivation, and diversity in PTCy patients was similar to diversity in CNI/methotrexate controls. Donor-recipient similarity was low at 1-2 months but rose over the first year, and later blood repertoires were often dominated by donor CD8+ memory clones. The TRB repertoires of T cells infiltrating skin or GI tract showed only limited overlap with the TRB repertoires of T cells in blood.

To count as naive, T cells had to be viable CD3+CD4+ or CD3+CD8+ cells with a CCR7+CD45RA+CD45RO-CD95-CD27+CD28+ profile. On the day of marrow donation, related bone marrow donors gave peripheral blood samples. Peripheral blood and bone marrow mononuclear cells were isolated by Ficoll-Hypaque density centrifugation and were cryopreserved. Sorting of CD4+ and CD8+ T cells, including naive and memory subsets, was performed by FACS on a FACSAria II. The germline V gene (reference sequence) specifies MNHNY as CDR1 and SVGAGI as CDR2. V loses 0 bases, J loses 3 bases, and the germline ends lie 12 bases apart. Including the terminal cysteine and phenylalanine, the CDR3 comprises 15 residues. Left in the record is the CDR3 DNA by itself, 45 bases read in frame from the first base. Genomic DNA was used for TRB sequencing, which was performed with the immunoSEQ assay at survey resolution or with the hsTCRB kit. The authors' analysis ran thus. The immunoSEQ software handled initial read processing, and the LymphoSeq R package was used for repertoire analyses. Clonality was computed as 1 minus normalized Shannon entropy, and a Gini coefficient was also calculated for each TRB dataset. Phenotypes of unsorted samples were inferred by mapping TRB sequences from sorted subsets of the recipient or donor onto unsorted samples of the same recipient. The source is immuneACCESS, and TCRdb retained only in-frame sequences with V and J called. Part of the clones is not carried over; for the studies checked, unresolved V genes explain less than half of this, and the remainder is unexplained. The V and J calls and the clone size are those of that table, but D and trimming were determined from the DNA. The sample table contains fewer than 25,000 clones; only one count was recorded for less than 98% of them. The ten most abundant clones make up about 0.13% of the sample.

Material: naive CD4+ T cells sorted from PBMCs. This chain joins TRBV6-6 to TRBJ2-7, with the D gene not clear enough to name. The receptor was derived from a man aged 50 to 60 in good health, CMV-negative, and a related stem cell transplant donor. The DNA is TGTGCCAGCAGTTACTCGCCCGGGTTGCGCTACGAGCAGTACTTC. Translation gives CASSYSPGLRYEQYF.